This T cell receptor (beta chain) is from a study of T cell responses to AZD1222 COVID-19 vaccine listed by TCRdb under 2021. For the wider study: A total of more than 230 trial participants underwent TCR sequencing, of whom around 210 had received two doses of AZD1222 and some 26 had received two doses of the MenACWY control vaccine. Trial participants were enrolled by age into 18-55, 56-69 and 70-plus year subgroups, with around 150, 28 and 57 TCR-sequenced participants respectively.

Per the publication, the time point label means: about 28 days (+/-7) after the second vaccine dose. AZD1222 recipients with second doses at about 4 weeks or about 12 weeks were pooled, because spike-specific TCR depth and breadth did not differ between schedules. The vaccinee samples were drawn from two UK trials, COV001 and COV002, one of which was a single-blind randomized controlled phase 2/3 trial testing AZD1222 (ChAdOx1 nCoV-19) in healthy adults. For TCRbeta chain sequencing, PBMC samples were collected from trial participants at day 0 and at day 28 after the second dose. The CDR3 regions of human TCRbeta chains were subjected to immunosequencing. Per the source publication's procedure: TCRs in the repertoires were compared against a reference library of SARS-CoV-2-specific TCRs that had been generated with the MIRA antigen-specificity platform. Breadth meant the fraction of unique TCRs that were SARS-CoV-2-associated, whereas depth meant the fraction of total T cells that were SARS-CoV-2-associated. Using the MIRA data, every spike-specific TCR was mapped to the spike region that the TCR reacted to and assigned to either a CD4 or a CD8 class. Log10-transformed breadth and depth values were compared by one-way ANOVA with Sidak's multiple comparisons tests. The immuneACCESS repertoire file appears here via TCRdb, limited to in-frame rearrangements. These files lack a portion of the clones; in checked studies, under half of the deficit traces to unresolved V genes, and the cause of the others is not known. V, J and clone size derive from that table, while D and trimming were established from the DNA sequence. This sample lists about 270,000 clones; 85% to 95% were detected once. The ten largest clones take up approximately 0.52% of the sample.

Results and caveats for the whole study, not just this receptor: Conclusions about previously exposed vaccinees are limited, since just 5 or 6 AZD1222 recipients were seropositive for SARS-CoV-2 at baseline. No day 14 peak-response samples were available, so repertoires were characterized only after the peak T cell response. CD4 TCRs associated with the vaccine covered the entire spike protein, and the dominant responses were in regions 160-218 and 743-854. Spike-specific TCR breadth and depth rose significantly after two AZD1222 doses compared with day 0 and with MenACWY recipients. Most participants were white British and females outnumbered males, and the authors suggested that clonal diversity may have been underestimated. The 56-69-year group was small, and its depth increase did not reach significance, likely because of low power. Nearly half of unique spike-specific TCRs reportedly recognized epitopes outside regions mutated in the B.1.351 and B.1.1.7 variants.

Turning to this clone: Its binding antigen is unknown. Base qualities are not provided; no much larger clone lies one nucleotide away.

The clonotype was recovered from an adult who received the AZD1222 COVID-19 vaccine. This sample comprised peripheral blood, obtained 28 days after the second AZD1222 dose.

The nucleotides read TGTGCCAGCAGTGAATCTGGCGGGGTTAACTATGGCTACACCTTC. It specifies CASSESGGVNYGYTF. The rearrangement joined TRBV2 to TRBJ1-2; confidence is insufficient to name the D gene. CDR1 SNHLY and CDR2 FYNNEI were looked up in the germline V gene. Inclusive of the bounding cysteine and phenylalanine, the CDR3 is 15 residues long. Kept here is only the CDR3 DNA, which spans 45 bases and is read in frame from base 1. Trimming removed 2 bases from V and 1 base from J, leaving 11 bases between the germline ends.